This is a list of T cell receptor beta chains from one sample in a study of cytomegalovirus exposure and HLA in healthy donors. The assay was immunoSEQ multiplex PCR, and TCRdb's table has in-frame clones only and misses some. Found here are about 170,000 clones, 90% to 97% of them singletons; the top ten hold 0.89%. The sequenced sample was PBMCs. Source of these receptors: a woman aged 18-35 years in good health and CMV-seronegative. CDR3s include the opening cysteine and the closing phenylalanine or tryptophan. The D gene is left open where the match is weak. The listing skips clone size in some rows; elsewhere it reads once, few, many or a size class.

J gene	D gene	clone size	V gene	CDR3 DNA	CDR3 protein
TRBJ2-7	TRBD1	NA	TRBV18	TGTGCCAGCTCACCACAGGGACAGGGGTCGGGCTCCTACGAGCAGTACTTC	CASSPQGQGSGSYEQYF
TRBJ1-5	NA	NA	TRBV10-2	TGCGCCAGCAGTGTTGTACAGGTGGGTCAGCCCCAGCATTTT	CASSVVQVGQPQHF
TRBJ1-2	TRBD1	NA	TRBV6-5	TGTGCCAGCAGTCCACAGGGGGCTGGCTATGGCTACACCTTC	CASSPQGAGYGYTF
TRBJ2-1	TRBD1	NA	TRBV7-6	TGTGCCAGCAGCTCCCGACAGGGGCGCAATGAGCAGTTCTTC	CASSSRQGRNEQFF
TRBJ1-2	NA	NA	TRBV5-1	TGCGCCAGCAGCTTGGGCCTTGACAGGAGCTATGGCTACACCTTC	CASSLGLDRSYGYTF
TRBJ1-4	TRBD1	NA	TRBV12-5	TGTGCTAGTGGCCTAACAGGGGTGACCCTTAATGAAAAACTGTTTTTT	CASGLTGVTLNEKLFF
TRBJ1-2	NA	NA	TRBV19	TGTGCCAGTAGTGAAACAGGGTATGGCTACACCTTC	CASSETGYGYTF
TRBJ2-7	NA	NA	TRBV9	TGTGCCAGCAGCGTAGACGGGTTAATGGGCGAGCAGTACTTC	CASSVDGLMGEQYF
TRBJ1-1	NA	NA	TRBV4-3	TGCGCCAGCAGCCTAAGCGAAGGAGTGAACACTGAAGCTTTCTTT	CASSLSEGVNTEAFF
TRBJ1-5	TRBD1	NA	TRBV19	TGTGCCAGTCAAGACAGGGTGCTCCATCAGCCCCAGCATTTT	CASQDRVLHQPQHF
TRBJ2-2	TRBD2	NA	TRBV7-6	TGTGCCAGCAGCTTAGCGAAAGCGGGGGTGAGCACCGGGGAGCTGTTTTTT	CASSLAKAGVSTGELFF
TRBJ1-6	TRBD1	NA	TRBV4-3	TGCGCCAGCAGCCAAAGACAGGGGAATAATTCACCCCTCCACTTT	CASSQRQGNNSPLHF
TRBJ1-1	NA	NA	TRBV9	TGTGCCAGCAGCCCGCATACGGGTGAAGCTTTCTTT	CASSPHTGEAFF
TRBJ2-3	TRBD1	once	TRBV7-8	TGTGCCACCAAAATAGGGGGCGTCGGCACAGATACGCAGTATTTT	CATKIGGVGTDTQYF
TRBJ2-2	NA	NA	TRBV4-3	TGCGCCAGCAGCCAAGATAGTGGGCTAGCCGGTAACACCGGGGAGCTGTTTTTT	CASSQDSGLAGNTGELFF
TRBJ2-7	TRBD1	NA	TRBV18	TGTGCCAGCTCACGATACCTCGGGACAGACCCCTACGAGCAGTACTTC	CASSRYLGTDPYEQYF
TRBJ2-1	TRBD2	NA	TRBV19	TGTGCCAGTAGTATTGGTAGCGGGGGGTGGTACAATGAGCAGTTCTTC	CASSIGSGGWYNEQFF
TRBJ2-5	TRBD1	NA	TRBV5-1	TGCGCCAGCAGCAAACTTCAACAGGGGTGGCAAGAGACCCAGTACTTC	CASSKLQQGWQETQYF
TRBJ2-7	NA	NA	TRBV6-5	TGTGCCAGCAGTACTAGCTACGAGCAGTACTTC	CASSTSYEQYF
TRBJ1-1	NA	NA	TRBV14	TGTGCCAGCAGCCAAGTGCGGGGGTGGAACACTGAAGCTTTCTTT	CASSQVRGWNTEAFF
TRBJ1-4	NA	NA	TRBV6-5	TGTGCCAGCAGTTACTCCAGTAATAATGAAAAACTGTTTTTT	CASSYSSNNEKLFF
TRBJ1-1	TRBD1	NA	TRBV7-2	TGTGCCAGCAGCTTAGGGACAGGATACACTGAAGCTTTCTTT	CASSLGTGYTEAFF
TRBJ1-1	TRBD1	NA	TRBV27	TGTGCCAGCAGTCTGGACAGGGGCAACACTGAAGCTTTCTTT	CASSLDRGNTEAFF
TRBJ2-1	TRBD2	NA	TRBV2	TGTGCCAGCAATCGTGAGACTAGCGGAAACAATGAGCAGTTCTTC	CASNRETSGNNEQFF
TRBJ2-7	TRBD2	few	TRBV27	TGTGCCAGCAGTATAGGGACTAGCGGGGAAGGTTACGAGCAGTACTTC	CASSIGTSGEGYEQYF
TRBJ2-3	TRBD2	NA	TRBV5-1	TGCGCCAGCAGCGGAGGGACTAGCGGGGGGATTGATACGCAGTATTTT	CASSGGTSGGIDTQYF
TRBJ2-7	TRBD2	NA	TRBV29-1	TGCAGCGTGTCGGCCCTAGCGGGGGGCTACGAGCAGTACTTC	CSVSALAGGYEQYF
TRBJ2-3	TRBD2	NA	TRBV5-4	TGTGCCAGCAGCTTGGAAGGCGGGGGGGGCACAGATACGCAGTATTTT	CASSLEGGGGTDTQYF
TRBJ1-1	NA	NA	TRBV29-1	TGCAGCGTTAACCAGGGGAACACTGAAGCTTTCTTT	CSVNQGNTEAFF
TRBJ2-7	NA	NA	TRBV7-3	TGTGCCAGCAGCGCCGCGACAGGCAACGAGCAGTACTTC	CASSAATGNEQYF
TRBJ2-7	NA	NA	TRBV6-6	TGTGCCAGCAGTTACTCGAAGGAGTTACTAACCTACGAGCAGTACTTC	CASSYSKELLTYEQYF
TRBJ2-2	TRBD2	once	TRBV7-2	TGTGCCAGCAGCCCGGGACTAGCGGGGGGGCCGAACACCGGGGAGCTGTTTTTT	CASSPGLAGGPNTGELFF
TRBJ1-4	NA	NA	TRBV2	TGTGCCAGCAGTGACAGGGGTACTAATGAAAAACTGTTTTTT	CASSDRGTNEKLFF
TRBJ1-2	NA	once	TRBV15	TGTGCCACCAGCAGAGATGGGGAGGGATTCACAGATGGCTACACCTTC	CATSRDGEGFTDGYTF
TRBJ1-4	NA	NA	TRBV18	TGTGCCAGCTCACCGACAGAGCTCTCAACTAATGAAAAACTGTTTTTT	CASSPTELSTNEKLFF
TRBJ1-1	NA	NA	TRBV6-6	TGTGCCAGCAGTTACGCGGGGGGGGACACTGAAGCTTTCTTT	CASSYAGGDTEAFF
TRBJ1-1	NA	NA	TRBV5-4	TGTGCCAGCAGCTCGACGACAGGACTGAACACTGAAGCTTTCTTT	CASSSTTGLNTEAFF
TRBJ2-7	NA	NA	TRBV2	TGTGCCAGCAGTGAAAATGAGGCAGCCCGAAAGGAGTACTTC	CASSENEAARKEYF